The T cell receptor beta chain under discussion was sequenced for a study of T cells after yellow fever vaccination. The overall study: SMART-Seq v4 Ultra Low Input handled preparation of low-cell-number fractions.

Study-wide findings and caveats: Abundant clonotypes from the bulk population could contaminate FACS-sorted repertoires.

Germline V gives CDR1 SGHRS, CDR2 YFSETQ. This CDR3 is built from 15 residues. V lost 0 bases and J 8 bases, leaving 15 bases between the germline ends. A remark on this clonotype: Its antigen is currently unknown.

5'RACE template switching generated TCR cDNA, adding a universal primer site and UMIs. One entry per CDR3 protein, called by TCRdb with MiXCR from the 5' RACE reads. The data hold about 340,000 distinct CDR3 sequences, with around 4.1% observed a single time. The receptor was isolated from a man aged 18 to 35 who received the YFV17D yellow fever vaccine. The specimen was PBMCs, collected 5 days after the yellow fever booster vaccination. The rearrangement uses TRBV5-1 and TRBJ2-1, with D maybe TRBD2 (7 bases). For the CDR3, the DNA is TGCGCCAGCAGCTTGGGGGGGGGCGGATTAGATGAGCAGTTCTTC. It codes for CASSLGGGGLDEQFF.